This T cell receptor beta chain came from a study of monozygotic twins with inflammatory bowel disease. This CDR3 is 14 amino acids long. The germline V gene encodes CDR1 MNHEY and CDR2 SMNVEV (reference sequence). TCRdb reworked the 5' RACE reads into one entry per CDR3 protein, no DNA. The ten top clones account for 2.8%, within a sample of around 150,000 distinct CDR3 sequences. The authors isolated total RNA from whole blood without sorting T cells. Concerning this clonotype: Its antigen remains unknown.

Study results and caveats: Distinguishing T cell subtypes was not possible. Inverse Simpson values showed less TCRbeta diversity in IBD patients than in their healthy co-twins.

This TCR was recovered from a human donor with ulcerative colitis or Crohn's disease, or a healthy co-twin of an affected twin (not recorded which). This chain joins TRBV27 and TRBJ1-2; the D call of TRBD1 rests on TCRdb alone, since no DNA is present to check it. Sequenced input: blood. The CDR3 sequence: CASRYGTGLYGYTF.